This T cell receptor beta chain was retrieved from a study of cytotoxic CD8 clonotypes in ibrutinib-treated CLL. Turning to the study itself: Responses: around 24 partial, 2 complete; after median approximately 68 months, around 15 stayed remitted, some twelve progressed. Once patients had received a median approximately eleven months of treatment, range 6 to 36, response samples were obtained.

Trimming removed 5 bases from V and 2 bases from J, with 9 bases in between. This CDR3 is built from 13 residues. In germline, CDR1 is SGHTA, CDR2 FQGTGA. Method: immunoSEQ multiplex PCR; TCRdb's copy keeps in-frame clones and lacks some. The data contain 250,000 to 350,000 clones, approximately 76% of them seen just once; the ten biggest clones take up about 5.3%. The rearrangement links TRBV7-3 to TRBJ2-5; perhaps TRBD2 as D (6 bases). The TCR originated in a human donor with chronic lymphocytic leukemia. The specimen comprised PBMCs, sampled at disease progression, from a patient treated with ibrutinib. Here the CDR3 reads CASSTGLQETQYF. The CDR3 nucleotides read TGTGCCAGCAGCACGGGACTTCAAGAGACCCAGTACTTC.